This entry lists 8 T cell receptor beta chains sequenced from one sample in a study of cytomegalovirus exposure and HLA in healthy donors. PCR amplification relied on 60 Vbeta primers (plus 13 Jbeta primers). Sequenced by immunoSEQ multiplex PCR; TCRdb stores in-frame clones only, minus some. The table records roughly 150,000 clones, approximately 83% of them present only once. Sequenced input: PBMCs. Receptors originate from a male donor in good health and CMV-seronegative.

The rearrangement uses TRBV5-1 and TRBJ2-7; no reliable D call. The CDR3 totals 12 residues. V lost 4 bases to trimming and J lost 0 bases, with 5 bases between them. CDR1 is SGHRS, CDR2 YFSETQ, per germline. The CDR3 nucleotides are TGCGCCAGCAGCCTGAGCTCCTACGAGCAGTACTTC. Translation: CASSLSSYEQYF.

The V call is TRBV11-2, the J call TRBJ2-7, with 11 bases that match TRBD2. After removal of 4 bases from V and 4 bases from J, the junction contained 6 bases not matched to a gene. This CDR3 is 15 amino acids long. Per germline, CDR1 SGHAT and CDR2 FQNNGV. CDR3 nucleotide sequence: TGTGCCAGCAGCTGGATAGCGGGAGGGGTATACGAGCAGTACTTC. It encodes CASSWIAGGVYEQYF.

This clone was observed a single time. The CDR3 reads CASSLSANSYEQYF. CDR3 in DNA: TGTGCCAGCAGCTTAAGCGCTAACTCCTACGAGCAGTACTTC. V is TRBV7-8 and J is TRBJ2-7, with D uncertain. CDR3 length: 14 residues. Deletions cut 2 bases from V and 0 bases from J, with 8 bases between. The germline V gene has CDR1 SGHVS and CDR2 FQNEAQ. Combining the CDR3 with reference TRBV7-8 and TRBJ2-7 gives the whole variable domain GAGVSQSPRYKVAKRGQDVALRCDPISGHVSLFWYQQALGQGPEFLTYFQNEAQLDKSGLPSDRFFAERPEGSVSTLKIQRTQQEDSAVYLCASSLSANSYEQYFGPGTRLTVT.

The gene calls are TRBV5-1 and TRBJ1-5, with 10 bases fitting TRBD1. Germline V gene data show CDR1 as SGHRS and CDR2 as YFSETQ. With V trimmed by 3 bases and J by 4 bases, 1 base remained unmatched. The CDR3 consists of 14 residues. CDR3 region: CASSWTGGNQPQHF. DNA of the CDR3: TGCGCCAGCAGCTGGACAGGGGGTAATCAGCCCCAGCATTTT.

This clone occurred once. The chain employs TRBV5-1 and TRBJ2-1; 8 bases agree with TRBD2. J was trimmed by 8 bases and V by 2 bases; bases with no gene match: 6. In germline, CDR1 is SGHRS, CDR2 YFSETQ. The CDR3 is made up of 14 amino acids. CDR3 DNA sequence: TGCGCCAGCAGCTTCGCGGGAGGAGGATATGAGCAGTTCTTC. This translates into CASSFAGGGYEQFF.

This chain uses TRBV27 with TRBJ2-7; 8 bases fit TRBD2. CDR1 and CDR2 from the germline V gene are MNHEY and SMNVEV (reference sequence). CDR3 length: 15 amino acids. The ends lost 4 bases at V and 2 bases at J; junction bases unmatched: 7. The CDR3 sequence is CASSYRGGSTYEQYF. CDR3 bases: TGTGCCAGCAGTTACCGGGGGGGCTCGACCTACGAGCAGTACTTC.

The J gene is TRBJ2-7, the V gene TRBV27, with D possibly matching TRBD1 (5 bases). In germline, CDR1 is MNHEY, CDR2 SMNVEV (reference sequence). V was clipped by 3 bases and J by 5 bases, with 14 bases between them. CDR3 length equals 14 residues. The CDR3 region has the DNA TGTGCCAGCAGTTTGATAGGGGTCGCGAACGAGCAGTACTTC. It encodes CASSLIGVANEQYF.

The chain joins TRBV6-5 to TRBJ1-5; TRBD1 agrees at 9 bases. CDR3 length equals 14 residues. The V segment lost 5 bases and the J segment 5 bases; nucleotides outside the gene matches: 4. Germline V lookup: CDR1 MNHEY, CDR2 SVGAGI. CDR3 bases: TGTGCCAGCAGTGATGGACAGGGGTATCAGCCCCAGCATTTT. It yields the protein CASSDGQGYQPQHF.